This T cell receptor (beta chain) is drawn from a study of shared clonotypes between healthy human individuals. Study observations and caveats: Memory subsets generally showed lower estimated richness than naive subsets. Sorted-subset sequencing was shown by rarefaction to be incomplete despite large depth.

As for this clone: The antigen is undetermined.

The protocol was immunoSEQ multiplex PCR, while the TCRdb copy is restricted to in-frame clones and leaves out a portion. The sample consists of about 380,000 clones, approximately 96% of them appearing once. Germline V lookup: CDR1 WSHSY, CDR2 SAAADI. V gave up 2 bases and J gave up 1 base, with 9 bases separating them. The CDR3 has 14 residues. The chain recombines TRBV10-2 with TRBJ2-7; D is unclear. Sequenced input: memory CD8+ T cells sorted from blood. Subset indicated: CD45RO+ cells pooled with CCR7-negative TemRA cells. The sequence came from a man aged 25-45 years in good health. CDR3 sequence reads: CASSERSSSYEQYF. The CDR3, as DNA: TGCGCCAGCAGTGAGCGGTCTAGTTCCTACGAGCAGTACTTC.